A selection of T cell receptor beta chains follows, all from one sample in a study of OX40 agonist ivuxolimab in advanced cancers. Some clones are missing from TCRdb's copy, which holds only in-frame ones; the method was immunoSEQ multiplex PCR. The sample holds approximately 35,000 clones, approximately 89% seen once. Material: CD4+ or CD8+ T cells sorted from blood, obtained in a trial of the OX40 agonist ivuxolimab. The receptors stem from an adult with an advanced solid tumor such as melanoma, head and neck, liver or kidney cancer. Each CDR3 is given with its conserved first and last residue. The order of the fields is V gene, D gene, J gene, clone size, CDR3 protein, CDR3 DNA. D genes are given only for firm matches. Clone size appears in some rows only: once, few, many, or a class for an expanded clone.

>TRBV7-9|TRBD1|TRBJ2-7|NA
CASSPETGAGEQYF
TGTGCCAGCAGCCCAGAGACAGGGGCCGGCGAGCAGTACTTC
>TRBV7-6|TRBD1|TRBJ2-7|once
CASSSRTGEGYEQYF
TGTGCCAGCAGTTCCCGGACAGGGGAGGGCTACGAGCAGTACTTC
>TRBV29-1|NA|TRBJ2-1|NA
CSVVWSSYNEQFF
TGCAGCGTTGTCTGGAGCTCCTACAATGAGCAGTTCTTC
>TRBV10-2|TRBD1|TRBJ1-4|NA
CASSESGGATNEKLFF
TGCGCCAGCAGTGAGTCAGGGGGCGCGACTAATGAAAAACTGTTTTTT
>TRBV7-9|TRBD1|TRBJ2-6|NA
CASSPPLGQDDSGANVLTF
TGTGCCAGCAGCCCGCCGTTGGGACAGGACGACTCTGGGGCCAACGTCCTGACTTTC
>TRBV6-6|NA|TRBJ2-3|once
CASSPDGTQYF
TGTGCCAGCAGTCCGGACGGGACGCAGTATTTT
>TRBV13|NA|TRBJ2-7|NA
CASSTVPYEQYF
TGTGCCAGCAGTACAGTTCCCTACGAGCAGTACTTC
>TRBV14|NA|TRBJ1-1|NA
CASSRETDPTEAFF
TGTGCCAGCAGCCGGGAAACGGACCCCACTGAAGCTTTCTTT
>TRBV25-1|TRBD1|TRBJ2-7|NA
CASSGPGGQGYEQYF
TGTGCCAGCAGTGGCCCAGGGGGACAGGGATACGAGCAGTACTTC
>TRBV11-2|NA|TRBJ2-7|NA
CASSLFPGNSYEQYF
TGTGCCAGCAGCTTATTCCCCGGGAACTCCTACGAGCAGTACTTC
>TRBV7-2|TRBD1|TRBJ2-7|NA
CASSYGQGGYEQYF
TGTGCCAGCAGTTATGGACAGGGGGGATACGAGCAGTACTTC
>TRBV27|NA|TRBJ1-1|large
CASSLSGPGDTEAFF
TGTGCCAGCAGTTTATCGGGGCCAGGGGACACTGAAGCTTTCTTT
>TRBV9|NA|TRBJ2-3|once
CASSGGTTDTQYF
TGTGCCAGCAGCGGAGGCACAACAGATACGCAGTATTTT
>TRBV6-6|NA|TRBJ2-1|NA
CASSTMRGSSYNEQFF
TGTGCCAGCAGTACCATGCGGGGAAGCTCCTACAATGAGCAGTTCTTC
>TRBV13|NA|TRBJ1-5|NA
CASSLSLLDGNGNQPQHF
TGTGCCAGCAGCTTAAGTCTTCTAGATGGGAATGGCAATCAGCCCCAGCATTTT
>TRBV30|NA|TRBJ1-4|NA
CAWSHYGGVNEKLFF
TGTGCCTGGAGCCACTATGGGGGGGTGAATGAAAAACTGTTTTTT
>TRBV27|NA|TRBJ2-7|NA
CASSLSGGGNFYEQYF
TGTGCCAGCAGTTTATCGGGAGGGGGGAATTTCTACGAGCAGTACTTC
>TRBV19|TRBD1|TRBJ2-7|NA
CASSIGTGPYEQYF
TGTGCCAGTAGTATAGGGACAGGACCCTACGAGCAGTACTTC
>TRBV7-6|TRBD2|TRBJ2-3|once
CASSPSGLAGGLGDTQYF
TGTGCCAGCAGCCCTTCGGGACTAGCGGGAGGGTTGGGAGATACGCAGTATTTT
>TRBV14|NA|TRBJ2-1|NA
CASSQGSPPRNEQFF
TGTGCCAGCAGCCAAGGTTCTCCCCCTCGGAATGAGCAGTTCTTC
>TRBV5-6|NA|TRBJ2-3|NA
CASRIWSTDTQYF
TGTGCCAGCAGGATCTGGAGCACAGATACGCAGTATTTT
>TRBV19|TRBD2|TRBJ2-7|NA
CASSRIAGIYEQYF
TGTGCCAGTAGTAGGATAGCGGGGATTTACGAGCAGTACTTC
>TRBV13|TRBD2|TRBJ2-3|NA
CASSSWEGGLTDTQYF
TGTGCCAGCAGCTCGTGGGAGGGAGGACTCACAGATACGCAGTATTTT
>TRBV7-9|NA|TRBJ1-2|few
CASSPPGTDGYTF
TGTGCCAGCAGCCCTCCCGGTACCGACGGCTACACCTTC
>TRBV13|NA|TRBJ2-3|NA
CASSPRADTQYF
TGTGCCAGCAGCCCGCGGGCAGATACGCAGTATTTT
>TRBV11-2|NA|TRBJ2-5|NA
CASSSRRTRGDLETQYF
TGTGCCAGCAGCTCAAGGCGGACAAGGGGGGATTTGGAGACCCAGTACTTC
>TRBV2|TRBD1|TRBJ2-7|NA
CASRPDREHPRQYF
TGTGCCAGCAGACCGGACAGGGAGCATCCTAGGCAGTACTTC
>TRBV10-3|NA|TRBJ2-7|NA
CAISVGNYEQYF
TGTGCCATCAGTGTGGGGAACTACGAGCAGTACTTC
>TRBV15|TRBD1|TRBJ1-2|NA
CATSRGGQDDIYGYTF
TGTGCCACCAGCAGAGGTGGACAGGATGACATCTATGGCTACACCTTC
>TRBV4-1|TRBD1|TRBJ2-7|NA
CASSQLRQGSSYEQYF
TGCGCCAGCAGCCAATTGAGACAGGGGAGCTCCTACGAGCAGTACTTC
>TRBV12-2|NA|TRBJ2-7|NA
CASRLGGYEQYF
TGTGCAAGTCGCTTAGGCGGATACGAGCAGTACTTC
>TRBV2|NA|TRBJ2-3|NA
CASSPLRGVDTDTQYF
TGTGCCAGCAGCCCATTGCGCGGGGTCGACACAGATACGCAGTATTTT
>TRBV11-2|NA|TRBJ2-1|NA
CASSFGGSGLNEQFF
TGTGCCAGCAGCTTCGGAGGGTCCGGGCTGAATGAGCAGTTCTTC
>TRBV27|NA|TRBJ1-2|NA
CASSLGTLEGYTF
TGTGCCAGCAGTTTAGGGACCCTGGAAGGCTACACCTTC
>TRBV13|TRBD1|TRBJ2-7|NA
CASSGDRASYEQYF
TGTGCCAGCAGCGGGGACAGGGCCTCCTACGAGCAGTACTTC
>TRBV5-1|TRBD1|TRBJ1-6|NA
CASTELEQGRSPLHF
TGCGCCAGCACCGAGTTAGAACAGGGGAGGTCACCCCTCCACTTT
>TRBV28|TRBD2|TRBJ2-2|NA
CASSFVSGAVNTGELFF
TGTGCCAGCAGTTTTGTAAGCGGGGCGGTAAACACCGGGGAGCTGTTTTTT
>TRBV28|NA|TRBJ2-6|NA
CASSLLVSGANVLTF
TGTGCCAGCAGTTTACTCGTCTCTGGGGCCAACGTCCTGACTTTC
>TRBV7-3|NA|TRBJ2-1|NA
CASSLGPNNEQFF
TGTGCCAGCAGCTTAGGGCCCAACAATGAGCAGTTCTTC
>TRBV7-8|NA|TRBJ2-6|NA
CASSLVGGAAGANVLTF
TGTGCCAGCAGCTTAGTTGGGGGGGCGGCTGGGGCCAACGTCCTGACTTTC
>TRBV6-1|TRBD1|TRBJ2-7|NA
CASSDMPGQGYEQYF
TGTGCCAGCAGTGATATGCCGGGACAGGGTTACGAGCAGTACTTC
>TRBV19|NA|TRBJ2-5|NA
CASSRIGPTEQETQYF
TGTGCCAGTAGCCGTATAGGGCCGACAGAACAAGAGACCCAGTACTTC
>TRBV7-8|NA|TRBJ1-1|NA
CASSLEAGVRTEAFF
TGTGCCAGCAGCTTAGAGGCAGGAGTACGCACTGAAGCTTTCTTT
>TRBV18|TRBD1|TRBJ2-7|NA
CASSFGTDYEQYF
TGTGCCAGCTCTTTCGGGACAGACTACGAGCAGTACTTC
>TRBV6-4|NA|TRBJ1-4|NA
CASSDPLGGYEKLFF
TGTGCCAGCAGTGACCCGCTCGGGGGGTATGAAAAACTGTTTTTT
>TRBV7-6|NA|TRBJ1-6|NA
CASSEGFDNSPLHF
TGTGCCAGCAGCGAAGGTTTCGATAATTCACCCCTCCACTTT
>TRBV29-1|NA|TRBJ2-1|NA
CSVEGTGTYNEQFF
TGCAGCGTTGAGGGGACTGGGACCTACAATGAGCAGTTCTTC
>TRBV9|TRBD1|TRBJ1-2|NA
CASSPPGQGLAGGYTF
TGTGCCAGCAGCCCCCCGGGACAGGGTTTGGCGGGTGGCTACACCTTC
>TRBV27|NA|TRBJ2-3|NA
CASSLWGPNTDTQYF
TGTGCCAGCAGTTTATGGGGACCTAACACAGATACGCAGTATTTT
>TRBV13|NA|TRBJ1-2|NA
CASSLGGIRYGYTF
TGTGCCAGCAGCTTGGGAGGTATTCGCTATGGCTACACCTTC
>TRBV7-9|NA|TRBJ2-7|NA
CASSSSGGPYEQYF
TGTGCCAGCAGCTCCTCCGGCGGGCCCTACGAGCAGTACTTC
>TRBV10-2|NA|TRBJ1-3|NA
CASSESTRVGPGNTIYF
TGCGCCAGCAGTGAGTCGACTCGGGTGGGCCCTGGAAACACCATATATTTT
>TRBV5-6|NA|TRBJ1-6|NA
CASSFRYTEKDSPLHF
TGTGCCAGCAGCTTTCGATATACAGAAAAGGACTCACCCCTCCACTTT
>TRBV27|TRBD2|TRBJ2-1|NA
CASSPGLAGYNEQFF
TGTGCCAGCAGTCCCGGACTAGCGGGCTACAATGAGCAGTTCTTC
>TRBV7-9|TRBD2|TRBJ2-5|once
CASSLPPTSVRETQYF
TGTGCCAGCAGCCTCCCCCCAACTAGCGTACGGGAGACCCAGTACTTC
>TRBV19|NA|TRBJ2-5|NA
CASSMSENSYQETQYF
TGTGCCAGTAGTATGAGTGAGAATTCGTACCAAGAGACCCAGTACTTC
>TRBV12-5|NA|TRBJ2-7|once
CASGLLPEGQQCEQYF
TGTGCTAGTGGTTTATTGCCGGAGGGACAGCAATGCGAGCAGTACTTC
>TRBV19|NA|TRBJ1-6|NA
CASSTADLLGPLHF
TGTGCCAGTAGTACGGCCGACCTTCTAGGTCCCCTCCACTTT